Listed below are T cell receptor beta chains from one sample, sequenced in a study of prognosis after radiotherapy for stage I lung cancer. TCRdb ran MiXCR on the multiplex PCR reads and lists one entry per CDR3 protein. The sample contains about 31,000 distinct CDR3 sequences, 42% of which appear only once. Sequencing was performed on PBMCs, taken before or after stereotactic body radiation therapy (not recorded which). The receptors come from a donor aged 50 or older with non-small cell lung cancer. Each CDR3 is given with its conserved first and last residue. A D gene is named only where the DNA matches it firmly. Expanded clones are given a class, and other clones once, few, many or no size at all.

>many|TRBJ2-5|TRBV11-3|.
TGTGCCAGCAGCTTAGATCCCCTCGGGGGAGCAGAGACCCAGTACTTC
CASSLDPLGGAETQYF
>.|TRBJ2-7|TRBV24-1|TRBD2
TGTGCCACCATTTACCCGGGGGGGGAGCAGTACTTC
CATIYPGGEQYF
>.|TRBJ1-2|TRBV11-2|TRBD1
TGTGCCAGCAGCTTTGACAGGGGAGACTATGGCTACACCTTC
CASSFDRGDYGYTF
>.|TRBJ1-1|TRBV25-1|.
TGTGCCAGCAGTGAGATGGCAGGGGATTTGGCTGAAGCTTTCTTT
CASSEMAGDLAEAFF
>few|TRBJ2-1|TRBV4-1|.
TGCGCCAGCAGCCAAGGGAGAGTGTTGTTCTTC
CASSQGRVLFF
>.|TRBJ2-7|TRBV28|.
TGTGCCAGCAGCCCCTCGGGCGGTCGACCTTACGAGCAGTACTTC
CASSPSGGRPYEQYF
>many|TRBJ1-5|TRBV28|.
TGTGCCAGCAGTCTGTGGGGTAGCAATCAGCCCCAGCATTTT
CASSLWGSNQPQHF
>many|TRBJ1-5|TRBV28|TRBD1
TGTGCCAGCAGTTCCCCGGCCGGGACAGGGATGTTTAGCAATCAGCCCCAGCATTTT
CASSSPAGTGMFSNQPQHF
>.|TRBJ2-1|TRBV28|TRBD1
TGTGCCAGCAATGACAGGGGGCGTTATGAGCAGTTCTTC
CASNDRGRYEQFF
>many|TRBJ2-1|TRBV5-1|.
TGCGCCAGCAGCTTGGACGTCTACAATGAGCAGTTCTTC
CASSLDVYNEQFF
>many|TRBJ2-1|TRBV11-2|.
TGTGCCAGCAGCTACGGCGGGGAGCAGTTCTTC
CASSYGGEQFF
>many|TRBJ1-6|TRBV19|.
TGTGCCAGTAGGGGTGGGTTAGGCGATTCACCCCTCCACTTT
CASRGGLGDSPLHF
>many|TRBJ2-7|TRBV7-8|.
TGTGCCAGCAGCCTTAGGGCGGGGACTGCCTACGAGCAGTACTTC
CASSLRAGTAYEQYF
>many|TRBJ2-1|TRBV19|.
TGTGCCAGTAGTATAAGTGCAGCCGCCTACAATGAGCAGTTCTTC
CASSISAAAYNEQFF
>.|TRBJ2-1|TRBV12-3/TRBV12-4|.
TGTGCCAGCAATGACCTAACTAAAGTGCAGTTCTTC
CASNDLTKVQFF
>few|TRBJ2-7|TRBV7-8|TRBD2
TGTGCCAGCAGCACCTTCCGAGCGGGAGGGTACGAGCAGTACTTC
CASSTFRAGGYEQYF
>.|TRBJ2-3|TRBV6-4|.
TGTGCCAGCAGTGACTCTCTCTTTGGTACGCAGTATTTT
CASSDSLFGTQYF
>once|TRBJ2-7|TRBV20-1|.
TGCAGTGCTAGAGACCGAAGGCACTACGAGCAGTACTTC
CSARDRRHYEQYF
>.|TRBJ1-3|TRBV12-3/TRBV12-4|.
TGTGCCAGCAGTTTAGGGGGCGCGTATGGAAACACCATATATTTT
CASSLGGAYGNTIYF
>many|TRBJ2-3|TRBV5-1|.
TGCGCCAGCAGTAGAGATCTAGATACGCAGTATTTT
CASSRDLDTQYF
>many|TRBJ1-6|TRBV9|.
TGTGCCAGCAGCGTAGACGGAGATCGTTCACCCCTCCACTTT
CASSVDGDRSPLHF
>.|TRBJ1-6|TRBV19|.
TGTGCCAGTAGTATTGGGGCCACCTATTCACCCCTCCACTTT
CASSIGATYSPLHF
>few|TRBJ2-1|TRBV5-4|TRBD1
TGTGCCAGCAGCCTAAAACAGGGGAACAATGAGCAGTTCTTC
CASSLKQGNNEQFF
>many|TRBJ2-1|TRBV7-2|.
TGTGCCAGCAGCTTAGAGAGCGGAGGCTACAATGAGCAGTTCTTC
CASSLESGGYNEQFF
>many|TRBJ1-6|TRBV20-1|TRBD1
TGCAGTGCTCGGACAGGGGAGATATATAATTCACCCCTCCACTTT
CSARTGEIYNSPLHF
>many|TRBJ2-5|TRBV12-3/TRBV12-4|.
TGTGCCAGCAGTTTAGAGAGTAGGGGCCAGTACTTC
CASSLESRGQYF
>many|TRBJ1-5|TRBV10-3|.
TGTGCCATCAGTGACGCCCCATCGGGGGATCAGCCCCAGCATTTT
CAISDAPSGDQPQHF
>many|TRBJ1-5|TRBV30|.
TGTGCCTGGGGGAGGCCCGAAGCGGGGACCAACAATCAGCCCCAGCATTTT
CAWGRPEAGTNNQPQHF
>many|TRBJ1-4|TRBV7-8|.
TGTGCCAGCAGCCCAGCCTGGGACGGATCTAATGAAAAACTGTTTTTT
CASSPAWDGSNEKLFF
>many|TRBJ2-2|TRBV10-3|.
TGTGCCATCAGTGAGTCATCGAGGGTTGTTACAACCGGGGAGCTGTTTTTT
CAISESSRVVTTGELFF
>many|TRBJ1-2|TRBV3-1|.
TGTGCCAGCAGCCTTTATGACAGCTATGGCTACACCTTC
CASSLYDSYGYTF
>.|TRBJ2-3|TRBV7-8|.
TGTGTCAGCAGCTTAAGGGGGGGAACGGGAGGAGCAGATACGCAGTATTTT
CVSSLRGGTGGADTQYF
>.|TRBJ2-2|TRBV19|.
TGTGCCAGTAGTCCTTGGACACGGGGCTCTGTGGAGCTGTTTTTT
CASSPWTRGSVELFF
>medium-sized|TRBJ2-7|TRBV6-1|.
TGTGCCAGCAGTCACAGGGTTCCTCCCTACGAGCAGTACTTC
CASSHRVPPYEQYF
>.|TRBJ2-2|TRBV19|.
TGTGCCAGTGCCCGGTCTCCAGTCACAGGGGAGCTGTTTTTT
CASARSPVTGELFF
>many|TRBJ1-3|TRBV7-2|.
TGTGCCAGCAGCTCCGGACCTATCTCTGGAAACACCATATATTTT
CASSSGPISGNTIYF
>.|TRBJ1-3|TRBV5-1|TRBD1
TGCGCCAGCAGCTTGGCCGGGACAGGGCTTGGAAACACCATATATTTT
CASSLAGTGLGNTIYF
>.|TRBJ2-5|TRBV28|TRBD2
TGTGCCAGCAGTTTAACTAGCGGTGCGGGGGCCCAGTACTTC
CASSLTSGAGAQYF
>many|TRBJ2-5|TRBV20-1|.
TGCAGTGCAGGGGACCGCCTGAAGACCCAGTACTTC
CSAGDRLKTQYF
>many|TRBJ1-2|TRBV2|TRBD1
TGTGCCAGCACGGCGCAGGGGGACTATGGCTACACCTTC
CASTAQGDYGYTF